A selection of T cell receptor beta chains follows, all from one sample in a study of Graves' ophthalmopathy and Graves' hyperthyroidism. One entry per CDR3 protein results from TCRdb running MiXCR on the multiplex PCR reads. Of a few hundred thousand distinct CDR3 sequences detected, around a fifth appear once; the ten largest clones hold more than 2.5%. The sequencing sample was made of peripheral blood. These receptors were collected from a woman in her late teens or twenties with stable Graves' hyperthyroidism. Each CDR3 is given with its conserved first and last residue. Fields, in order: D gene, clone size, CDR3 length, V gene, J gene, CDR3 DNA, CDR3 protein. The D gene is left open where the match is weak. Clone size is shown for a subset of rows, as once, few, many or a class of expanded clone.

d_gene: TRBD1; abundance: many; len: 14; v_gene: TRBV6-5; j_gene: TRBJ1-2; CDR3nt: TGTGCCAGCAGTTACCCGGACAGGTCCTATGGCTACACCTTC; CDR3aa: CASSYPDRSYGYTF
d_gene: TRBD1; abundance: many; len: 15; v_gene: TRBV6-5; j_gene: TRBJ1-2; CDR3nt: TGTGCCAGCATAATCCGGGACAGGGAAGTCCATGGCTACACCTTC; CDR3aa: CASIIRDREVHGYTF
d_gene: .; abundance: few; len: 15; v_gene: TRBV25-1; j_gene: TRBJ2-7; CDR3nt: TGTGCCAGCAGTGGCCCCAGGGGGGGCGGCTACGAGCAGTACTTC; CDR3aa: CASSGPRGGGYEQYF
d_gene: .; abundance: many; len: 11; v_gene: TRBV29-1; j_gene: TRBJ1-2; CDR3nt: TGCAGCGCCGAGGGCGGCGCGGGCTACACCTTC; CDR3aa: CSAEGGAGYTF
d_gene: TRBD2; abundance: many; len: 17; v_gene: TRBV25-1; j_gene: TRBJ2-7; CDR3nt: TGTGCCAGCAGTGTAGTGACCGGGACTAGCGGATCCTACGAGCAGTACTTC; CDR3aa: CASSVVTGTSGSYEQYF
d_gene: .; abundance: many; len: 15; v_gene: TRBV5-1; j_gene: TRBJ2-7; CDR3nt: TGCGCCAGCAGCTCCGCGACTAGTCTAGTATACGAGCAGTACTTC; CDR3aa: CASSSATSLVYEQYF
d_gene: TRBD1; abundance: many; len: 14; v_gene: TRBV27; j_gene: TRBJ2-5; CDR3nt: TGTGCCAGCAGTGGGGGACAGGGGTACGAGACCCAGTACTTC; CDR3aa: CASSGGQGYETQYF
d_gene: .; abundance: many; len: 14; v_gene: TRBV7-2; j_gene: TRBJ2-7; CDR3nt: TGTGCCAGCAGCTTAGGTTCAGTTAGGTACGAGCAGTACTTC; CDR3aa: CASSLGSVRYEQYF
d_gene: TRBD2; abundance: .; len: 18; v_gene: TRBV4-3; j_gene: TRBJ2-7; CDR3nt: TGCGCCAGCAGCCAAGATTTGGGGTTCGGACTAGCGGACCGGGAGCAGTACTTC; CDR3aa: CASSQDLGFGLADREQYF
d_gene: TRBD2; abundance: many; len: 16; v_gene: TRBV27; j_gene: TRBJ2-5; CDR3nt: TGTGCCAGCAGTTCATTAGGACTAGCGAGTCAAGAGACCCAGTACTTC; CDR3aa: CASSSLGLASQETQYF
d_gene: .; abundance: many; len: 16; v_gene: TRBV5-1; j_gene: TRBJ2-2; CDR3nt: TGTGCCAGCAGCTTGGTGGCGATTAGAGTTACCGGGGAGCTGTTTTTT; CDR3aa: CASSLVAIRVTGELFF
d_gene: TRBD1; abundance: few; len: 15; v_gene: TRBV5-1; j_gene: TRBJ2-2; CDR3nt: TGCGCCAGCAGCCCGGGACAGAGGAACACCGGGGAGCTGTTTTTT; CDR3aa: CASSPGQRNTGELFF
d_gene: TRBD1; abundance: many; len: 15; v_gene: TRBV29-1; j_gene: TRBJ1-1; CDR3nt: TGCAGCGTTACCAGGACAGGGGGGATGAACACTGAAGCTTTCTTT; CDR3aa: CSVTRTGGMNTEAFF
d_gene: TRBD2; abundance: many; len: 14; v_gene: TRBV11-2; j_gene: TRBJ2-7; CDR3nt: TGTGCCAGCAGCTTAGACGGGAGGTCGGTCTGGCAGTACTTC; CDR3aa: CASSLDGRSVWQYF
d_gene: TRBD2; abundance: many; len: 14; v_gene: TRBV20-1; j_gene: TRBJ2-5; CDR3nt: TGCAGTGCTAGAGGGGGACTAGCATCGGAGACCCAGTACTTC; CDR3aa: CSARGGLASETQYF
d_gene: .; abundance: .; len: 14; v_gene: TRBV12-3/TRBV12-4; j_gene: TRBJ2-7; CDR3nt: TGTGCCAGCAGTTTGTACCCTTTCTCCTACGAGCAGTACTTC; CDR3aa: CASSLYPFSYEQYF
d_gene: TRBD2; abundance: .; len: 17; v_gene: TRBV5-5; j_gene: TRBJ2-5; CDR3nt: TGTGCCAGCAGCTTGGCCGGGGGGGGACTCTCAAGTGGGACCCAGTACTTC; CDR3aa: CASSLAGGGLSSGTQYF
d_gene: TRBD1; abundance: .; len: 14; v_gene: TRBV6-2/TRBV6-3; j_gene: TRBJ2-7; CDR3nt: TGTGCCAGCAACCTCGGGACAGGGGCCTACGAGCAGTACTTC; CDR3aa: CASNLGTGAYEQYF
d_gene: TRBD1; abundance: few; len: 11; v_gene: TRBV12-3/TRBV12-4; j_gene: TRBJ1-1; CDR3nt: TGTGCCATCATCACAGGGGCTGAAGCTTTCTTT; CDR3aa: CAIITGAEAFF
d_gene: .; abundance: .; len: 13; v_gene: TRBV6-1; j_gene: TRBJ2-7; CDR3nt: TGTGCCAGCATTCGGGATCTAGGGTCGTTTCAGTACTTC; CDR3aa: CASIRDLGSFQYF
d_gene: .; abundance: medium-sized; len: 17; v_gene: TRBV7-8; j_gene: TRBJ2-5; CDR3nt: TGTGCCAGCAGCTTAGACCGGTATCTAGTCGGAGGCGAGACCCAGTACTTC; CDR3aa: CASSLDRYLVGGETQYF
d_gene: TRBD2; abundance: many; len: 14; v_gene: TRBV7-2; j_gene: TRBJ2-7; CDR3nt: TGTGCCAGCAGCTTAGACCGCGGGAGTCACGAGCAGTACTTC; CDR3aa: CASSLDRGSHEQYF